A selection of T cell receptor beta chains follows, all from one sample in a study of CD4 T cells in relation to SARS-CoV-2 and coronaviruses. Here immunoSEQ multiplex PCR was the method, and the copy in TCRdb shows in-frame clones only, minus some. The top ten hold about an eighth of the sample, which has 20,000 to 25,000 clones, approximately 76% seen once. These receptors are not linked to any known antigen. The sample was CD4+ T cells from PBMCs, cultured in vitro. These receptor sequences come from a human donor in good health. Each CDR3 is given with its conserved first and last residue. D genes are given only for firm matches.

D: .
J: TRBJ2-2
length: 16
V: TRBV6-1
CDR3: CASSELSGSLTGELFF

D: TRBD1
J: TRBJ1-1
length: 15
V: TRBV2
CDR3: CASSQTGTGNTEAFF

D: .
J: TRBJ2-6
length: 20
V: TRBV27
CDR3: CASSSKTPGPGRSGANVLTF

D: TRBD2
J: TRBJ2-2
length: 16
V: TRBV28
CDR3: CASSVLREWLSGELFF

D: .
J: TRBJ1-2
length: 15
V: TRBV3-1/TRBV3-2
CDR3: CASSQMPAANYGYTF

D: TRBD2
J: TRBJ2-1
length: 15
V: TRBV19
CDR3: CASTRLAGRRNEQFF

D: .
J: TRBJ1-1
length: 13
V: TRBV10-1
CDR3: CASSGSGNTEAFF

D: .
J: TRBJ2-2
length: 14
V: TRBV5-1
CDR3: CASSFQENTGELFF

D: TRBD1
J: TRBJ1-6
length: 14
V: TRBV3-1/TRBV3-2
CDR3: CATRQGADNSPLHF

D: .
J: TRBJ1-2
length: 14
V: TRBV4-1
CDR3: CASSPREGTDGYTF

D: TRBD1
J: TRBJ1-2
length: 14
V: TRBV30
CDR3: CAWSANRGQGGYTF

D: .
J: TRBJ2-5
length: 15
V: TRBV6-5
CDR3: CASTEDASRGETQYF

D: .
J: TRBJ2-3
length: 12
V: TRBV2
CDR3: CASNDPSDTQYF

D: TRBD2
J: TRBJ2-2
length: 15
V: TRBV6-4
CDR3: CASSPRGANTGELFF

D: .
J: TRBJ1-2
length: 16
V: TRBV27
CDR3: CASSLSGRRPNYGYTF

D: TRBD1
J: TRBJ2-5
length: 15
V: TRBV9
CDR3: CASSALQGTQETQYF

D: .
J: TRBJ2-1
length: 18
V: TRBV4-2
CDR3: CASSQATGTLYSYNEQFF

D: .
J: TRBJ1-1
length: 13
V: TRBV19
CDR3: CASSEASNTEAFF

D: .
J: TRBJ1-1
length: 16
V: TRBV23-1
CDR3: CASSSPLEVINAEAFF

D: .
J: TRBJ2-1
length: 13
V: TRBV13
CDR3: CASSLVGHNEQFF

D: .
J: TRBJ2-1
length: 14
V: TRBV6-5
CDR3: CASSKLLDAVEQFF

D: .
J: TRBJ2-2
length: 12
V: TRBV5-1
CDR3: CASSLETGELFF

D: .
J: TRBJ1-5
length: 17
V: TRBV3-1/TRBV3-2
CDR3: CASSQAFGGPSNQPQHF

D: TRBD2
J: TRBJ2-7
length: 15
V: TRBV3-1/TRBV3-2
CDR3: CASSQDISGSSEQYF

D: TRBD2
J: TRBJ2-1
length: 16
V: TRBV6-2/TRBV6-3
CDR3: CASSRIGTSGYNEQFF

D: .
J: TRBJ2-3
length: 15
V: TRBV6-5
CDR3: CASSYTWDRTDTQYF

D: .
J: TRBJ2-3
length: 11
V: TRBV19
CDR3: CASSIGGLQYF

D: .
J: TRBJ2-5
length: 15
V: TRBV24-1
CDR3: CATSDSRGAGETQYF

D: TRBD2
J: TRBJ2-7
length: 17
V: TRBV6-2/TRBV6-3
CDR3: CASSYLPLAGPAYEQYF

D: .
J: TRBJ2-1
length: 14
V: TRBV27
CDR3: CASVPDGAYNEQFF

D: .
J: TRBJ2-7
length: 14
V: TRBV30
CDR3: CAWTPASELYEQYF

D: TRBD2
J: TRBJ2-7
length: 15
V: TRBV7-2
CDR3: CASSLVGSGSYEQYF

D: .
J: TRBJ2-2
length: 15
V: TRBV3-1/TRBV3-2
CDR3: CASSPGTFLTGELFF

D: .
J: TRBJ2-1
length: 13
V: TRBV12-3/TRBV12-4
CDR3: CASSLGLDGEQFF

D: TRBD1
J: TRBJ1-4
length: 15
V: TRBV24-1
CDR3: CATSDPQTGGEKLFF

D: .
J: TRBJ2-7
length: 14
V: TRBV14
CDR3: CASSQGRASYEQYF

D: TRBD1
J: TRBJ2-7
length: 15
V: TRBV6-5
CDR3: CASSRSGTGIYEQYF

D: .
J: TRBJ2-7
length: 11
V: TRBV20-1
CDR3: CSARVEREQYF

D: .
J: TRBJ2-7
length: 14
V: TRBV5-1
CDR3: CASSPRGASYEQYF

D: TRBD1
J: TRBJ2-7
length: 13
V: TRBV24-1
CDR3: CATSGQGAWEQYF

D: .
J: TRBJ2-2
length: 15
V: TRBV5-5
CDR3: CASSLGQVDPGELFF

D: TRBD1
J: TRBJ2-7
length: 15
V: TRBV18
CDR3: CASSPEQGASGEQYF

D: .
J: TRBJ1-2
length: 14
V: TRBV7-2
CDR3: CASSLGPTNYGYTF